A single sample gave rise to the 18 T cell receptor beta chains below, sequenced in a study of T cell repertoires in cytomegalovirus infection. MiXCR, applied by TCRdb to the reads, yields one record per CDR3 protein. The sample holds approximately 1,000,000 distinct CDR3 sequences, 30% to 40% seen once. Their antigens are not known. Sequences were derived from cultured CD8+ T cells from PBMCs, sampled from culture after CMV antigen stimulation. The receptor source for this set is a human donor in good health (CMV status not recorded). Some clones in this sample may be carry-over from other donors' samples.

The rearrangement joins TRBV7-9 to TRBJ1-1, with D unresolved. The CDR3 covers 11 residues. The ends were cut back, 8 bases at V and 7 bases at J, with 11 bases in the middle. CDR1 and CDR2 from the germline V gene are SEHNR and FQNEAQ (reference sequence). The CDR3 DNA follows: TGTGCCAGCGAACTCAGCGTTGAAGCTTTCTTT. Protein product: CASELSVEAFF.

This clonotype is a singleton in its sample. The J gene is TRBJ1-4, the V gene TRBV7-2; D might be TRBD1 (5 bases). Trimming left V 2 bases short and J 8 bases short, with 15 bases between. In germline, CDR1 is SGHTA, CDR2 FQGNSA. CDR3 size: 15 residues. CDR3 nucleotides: TGTGCCAGCAGCTTAAAGGGCAGGGTCGGAGAAAAACTGTTTTTT. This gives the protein CASSLKGRVGEKLFF.

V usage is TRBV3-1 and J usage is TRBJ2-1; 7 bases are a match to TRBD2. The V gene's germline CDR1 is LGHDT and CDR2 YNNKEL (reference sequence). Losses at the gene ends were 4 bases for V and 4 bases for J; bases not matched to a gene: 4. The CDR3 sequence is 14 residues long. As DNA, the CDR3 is TGTGCCAGCAGCCCGACTAGCAGGTACAATGAGCAGTTCTTC. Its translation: CASSPTSRYNEQFF.

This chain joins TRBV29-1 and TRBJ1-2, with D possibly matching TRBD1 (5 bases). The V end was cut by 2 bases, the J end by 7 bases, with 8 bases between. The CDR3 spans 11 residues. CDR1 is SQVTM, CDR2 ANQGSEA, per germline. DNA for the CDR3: TGCAGCGTTGAATCGGGGGGTGGCTACACCTTC. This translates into CSVESGGGYTF.

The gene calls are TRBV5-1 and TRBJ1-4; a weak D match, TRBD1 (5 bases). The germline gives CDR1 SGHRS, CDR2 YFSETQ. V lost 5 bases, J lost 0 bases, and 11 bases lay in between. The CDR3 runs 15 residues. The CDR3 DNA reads TGCGCCAGCAGAGACGACAGATCAACTAATGAAAAACTGTTTTTT. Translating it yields CASRDDRSTNEKLFF.

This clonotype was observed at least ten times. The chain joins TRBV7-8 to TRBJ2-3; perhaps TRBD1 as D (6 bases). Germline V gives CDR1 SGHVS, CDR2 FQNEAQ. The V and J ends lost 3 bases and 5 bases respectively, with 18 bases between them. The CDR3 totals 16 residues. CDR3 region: CASSFTKQGPGDTQYF. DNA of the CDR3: TGTGCCAGCAGCTTCACAAAACAGGGACCGGGAGATACGCAGTATTTT.

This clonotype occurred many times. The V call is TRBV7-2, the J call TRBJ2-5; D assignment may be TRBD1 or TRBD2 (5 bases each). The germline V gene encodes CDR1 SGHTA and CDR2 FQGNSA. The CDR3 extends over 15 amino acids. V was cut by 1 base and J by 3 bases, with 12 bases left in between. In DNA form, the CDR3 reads TGTGCCAGCAGCTTAGTCGTGGGGGTGAAAGAGACCCAGTACTTC. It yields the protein CASSLVVGVKETQYF.

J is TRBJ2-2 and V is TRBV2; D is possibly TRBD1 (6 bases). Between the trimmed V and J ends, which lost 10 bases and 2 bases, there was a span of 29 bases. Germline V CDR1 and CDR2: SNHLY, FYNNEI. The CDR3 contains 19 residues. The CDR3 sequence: CANREGTGQGIRNTGELFF. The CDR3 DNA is TGTGCCAACAGAGAGGGAACGGGGCAGGGGATTAGAAACACCGGGGAGCTGTTTTTT. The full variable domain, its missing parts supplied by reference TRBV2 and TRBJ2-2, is EPEVTQTPSHQVTQMGQEVILRCVPISNHLYFYWYRQILGQKVEFLVSFYNNEISEKSEIFDDQFSVERPDGSNFTLKIRSTKLEDSAMYFCANREGTGQGIRNTGELFFGEGSRLTVL.

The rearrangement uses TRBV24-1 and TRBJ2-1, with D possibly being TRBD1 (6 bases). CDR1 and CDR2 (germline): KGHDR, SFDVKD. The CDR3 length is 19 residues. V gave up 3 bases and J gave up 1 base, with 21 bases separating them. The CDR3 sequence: CATSDRLLQGKGSYNEQFF. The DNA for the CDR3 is TGTGCCACCAGTGATCGGCTTTTACAGGGAAAGGGATCCTACAATGAGCAGTTCTTC.

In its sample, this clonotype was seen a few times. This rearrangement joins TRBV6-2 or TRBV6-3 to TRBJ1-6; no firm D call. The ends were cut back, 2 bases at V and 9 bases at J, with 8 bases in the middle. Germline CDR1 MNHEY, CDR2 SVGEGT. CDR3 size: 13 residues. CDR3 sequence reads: CASSYGQLSPLHF. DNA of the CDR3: TGTGCCAGCAGTTACGGCCAGCTTTCACCCCTCCACTTT.

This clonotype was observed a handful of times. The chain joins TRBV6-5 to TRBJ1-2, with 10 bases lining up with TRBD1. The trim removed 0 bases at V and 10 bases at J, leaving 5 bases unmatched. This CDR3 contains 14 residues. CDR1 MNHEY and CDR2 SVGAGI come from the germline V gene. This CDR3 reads CASSYSGDRGDYTF. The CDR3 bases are TGTGCCAGCAGTTACTCCGGGGACAGGGGTGACTACACCTTC.

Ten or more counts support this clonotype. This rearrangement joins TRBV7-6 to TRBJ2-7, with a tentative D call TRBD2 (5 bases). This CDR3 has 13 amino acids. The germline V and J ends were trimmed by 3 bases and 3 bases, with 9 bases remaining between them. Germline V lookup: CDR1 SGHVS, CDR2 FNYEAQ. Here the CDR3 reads CASSFGEGYEQYF. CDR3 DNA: TGTGCCAGCAGCTTCGGGGAAGGCTACGAGCAGTACTTC. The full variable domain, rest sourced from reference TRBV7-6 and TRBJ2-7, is GAGVSQSPRYKVTKRGQDVALRCDPISGHVSLYWYRQALGQGPEFLTYFNYEAQQDKSGLPNDRFSAERPEGSISTLTIQRTEQRDSAMYRCASSFGEGYEQYFGPGTRLTVT.

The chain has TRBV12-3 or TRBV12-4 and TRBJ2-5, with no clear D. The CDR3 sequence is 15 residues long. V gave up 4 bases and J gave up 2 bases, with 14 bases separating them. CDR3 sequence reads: CASSSGLYSQETQYF. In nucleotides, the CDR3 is TGTGCCAGCAGTTCGGGTCTATACAGTCAAGAGACCCAGTACTTC.

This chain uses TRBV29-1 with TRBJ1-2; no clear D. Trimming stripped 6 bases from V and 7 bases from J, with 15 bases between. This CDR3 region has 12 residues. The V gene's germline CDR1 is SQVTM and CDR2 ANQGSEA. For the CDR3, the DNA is TGCAGCGTGCCTGACTCAGAAGTTGGCTACACCTTC. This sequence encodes CSVPDSEVGYTF.

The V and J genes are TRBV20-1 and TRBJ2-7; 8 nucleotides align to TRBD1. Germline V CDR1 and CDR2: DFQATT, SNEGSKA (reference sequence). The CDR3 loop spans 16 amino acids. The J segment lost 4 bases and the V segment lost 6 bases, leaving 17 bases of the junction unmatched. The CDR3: CSAAAIRTGNFYEQYF. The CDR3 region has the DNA TGCAGTGCAGCCGCCATCCGGACAGGGAATTTTTACGAGCAGTACTTC.

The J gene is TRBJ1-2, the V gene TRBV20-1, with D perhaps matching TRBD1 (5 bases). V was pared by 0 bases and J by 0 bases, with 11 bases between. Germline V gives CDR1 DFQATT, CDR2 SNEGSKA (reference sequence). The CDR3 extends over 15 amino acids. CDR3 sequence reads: CSARDDSNPNYGYTF. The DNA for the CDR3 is TGCAGTGCTAGAGACGACAGCAATCCTAACTATGGCTACACCTTC.

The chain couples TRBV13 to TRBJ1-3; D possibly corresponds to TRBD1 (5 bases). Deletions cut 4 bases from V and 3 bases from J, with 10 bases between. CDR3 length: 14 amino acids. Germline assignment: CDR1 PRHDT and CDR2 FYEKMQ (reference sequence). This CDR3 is CASSSLTDGNTIYF. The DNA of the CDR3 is TGTGCCAGCAGCTCCCTGACAGATGGAAACACCATATATTTT.

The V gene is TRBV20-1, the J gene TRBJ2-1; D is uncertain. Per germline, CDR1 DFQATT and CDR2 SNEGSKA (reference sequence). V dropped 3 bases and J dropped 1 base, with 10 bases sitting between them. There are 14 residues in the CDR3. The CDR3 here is CSASPPGSYNEQFF. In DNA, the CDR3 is TGCAGTGCTAGCCCCCCCGGGTCCTACAATGAGCAGTTCTTC.